The rows below give T cell receptor beta chains drawn from one sample of a study of low-dose radiotherapy and immunotherapy resistance in tumors. Using its own MiXCR run on the reads, TCRdb lists one record per CDR3 protein. The sample records fewer than 50,000 distinct CDR3 sequences, less than 30% being singletons. Source: PBMCs, taken after low-dose radiotherapy plus immunotherapy. These receptors were obtained from a male donor with prostate cancer. The CDR3 runs from the conserved cysteine through the conserved F or W. Fields, in order: J gene, D gene, V gene, CDR3 protein. A D gene is named only where the DNA matches it firmly.

j_gene: TRBJ2-3; d_gene: TRBD2; v_gene: TRBV6-6; CDR3aa: CASSSRTSGGPKRGPDTQYF
j_gene: TRBJ1-2; d_gene: TRBD1; v_gene: TRBV5-1; CDR3aa: CASSQTGRDREYGYTF
j_gene: TRBJ2-2; d_gene: -; v_gene: TRBV18; CDR3aa: CASSPYGDRPSGELFF
j_gene: TRBJ1-5; d_gene: -; v_gene: TRBV27; CDR3aa: CASSDGDYSNQPQHF
j_gene: TRBJ1-3; d_gene: -; v_gene: TRBV19; CDR3aa: CASSAGSGNTIYF
j_gene: TRBJ2-1; d_gene: -; v_gene: TRBV10-1; CDR3aa: CASSEDTYNEQFF
j_gene: TRBJ1-1; d_gene: TRBD1; v_gene: TRBV12-3/TRBV12-4; CDR3aa: CASSRTGWAEAFF
j_gene: TRBJ2-6; d_gene: -; v_gene: TRBV28; CDR3aa: CASREGRSGANVLTF
j_gene: TRBJ2-7; d_gene: TRBD1; v_gene: TRBV9; CDR3aa: CASSRGQGAFPYEQYF
j_gene: TRBJ2-1; d_gene: -; v_gene: TRBV9; CDR3aa: CASSVGDTSSYNEQFF
j_gene: TRBJ1-1; d_gene: TRBD1; v_gene: TRBV18; CDR3aa: CASSPYGTGVTEAFF
j_gene: TRBJ2-7; d_gene: TRBD2; v_gene: TRBV12-3/TRBV12-4; CDR3aa: CASRLAGAYEQYF
j_gene: TRBJ2-5; d_gene: TRBD1; v_gene: TRBV19; CDR3aa: CASSSTWTGMGETQYF
j_gene: TRBJ2-6; d_gene: -; v_gene: TRBV11-3; CDR3aa: CASSSGRSPAGANVLTF
j_gene: TRBJ2-6; d_gene: -; v_gene: TRBV19; CDR3aa: CASSIDISGANVLTF
j_gene: TRBJ2-2; d_gene: -; v_gene: TRBV2; CDR3aa: CASIRQGGTGELFF
j_gene: TRBJ2-7; d_gene: TRBD1; v_gene: TRBV5-1; CDR3aa: CASSGDRATSYEQYF
j_gene: TRBJ1-2; d_gene: -; v_gene: TRBV7-2; CDR3aa: CASSSRDGTYGYTF
j_gene: TRBJ2-5; d_gene: TRBD1; v_gene: TRBV30; CDR3aa: CAWRFPGQGSQTQYF
j_gene: TRBJ2-5; d_gene: TRBD1; v_gene: TRBV20-1; CDR3aa: CSASPTGLGTQYF
j_gene: TRBJ1-3; d_gene: -; v_gene: TRBV30; CDR3aa: CAWSVLRGFGGNTIYF
j_gene: TRBJ1-2; d_gene: TRBD1; v_gene: TRBV20-1; CDR3aa: CSAHLTGAYGYTF
j_gene: TRBJ1-1; d_gene: -; v_gene: TRBV18; CDR3aa: CASSPGFSTEAFF
j_gene: TRBJ2-7; d_gene: -; v_gene: TRBV11-2; CDR3aa: CASRTPETGRGHEQYF
j_gene: TRBJ1-2; d_gene: TRBD1; v_gene: TRBV28; CDR3aa: CASSPSGQGARGYTF
j_gene: TRBJ2-7; d_gene: -; v_gene: TRBV11-2; CDR3aa: CASSPLGGTNYYEQYF
j_gene: TRBJ1-2; d_gene: -; v_gene: TRBV2; CDR3aa: CASLPDADYGYTF
j_gene: TRBJ1-6; d_gene: -; v_gene: TRBV27; CDR3aa: CASSLSRGDNSPLHF
j_gene: TRBJ1-2; d_gene: -; v_gene: TRBV19; CDR3aa: CASWGRANYGYTF
j_gene: TRBJ2-7; d_gene: TRBD2; v_gene: TRBV29-1; CDR3aa: CSVTVSGSLYEQYF
j_gene: TRBJ2-7; d_gene: -; v_gene: TRBV5-1; CDR3aa: CASSLSAKVGEQYF
j_gene: TRBJ1-5; d_gene: -; v_gene: TRBV29-1; CDR3aa: CSVGGGSQPQHF
j_gene: TRBJ2-7; d_gene: -; v_gene: TRBV24-1; CDR3aa: CATSAYNEQYF
j_gene: TRBJ1-5; d_gene: TRBD1; v_gene: TRBV12-3/TRBV12-4; CDR3aa: CASTGQGNQPQHF
j_gene: TRBJ2-1; d_gene: -; v_gene: TRBV9; CDR3aa: CASSVLDEQFF
j_gene: TRBJ2-2; d_gene: -; v_gene: TRBV5-1; CDR3aa: CASSLDGPAGELFF
j_gene: TRBJ2-4; d_gene: -; v_gene: TRBV29-1; CDR3aa: CSVLAASAKNIQYF
j_gene: TRBJ2-3; d_gene: TRBD2; v_gene: TRBV7-9; CDR3aa: CASSGSGRTDTQYF
j_gene: TRBJ2-3; d_gene: -; v_gene: TRBV11-2; CDR3aa: CASSLQGFEDTQYF
j_gene: TRBJ1-6; d_gene: -; v_gene: TRBV18; CDR3aa: CASSPLPDNSPLHF
j_gene: TRBJ2-1; d_gene: -; v_gene: TRBV5-1; CDR3aa: CASSLEGLVSQFF
j_gene: TRBJ2-7; d_gene: -; v_gene: TRBV5-1; CDR3aa: CASSLASNEQYF
j_gene: TRBJ2-1; d_gene: TRBD2; v_gene: TRBV24-1; CDR3aa: CATSDRTSGNYNEQFF
j_gene: TRBJ1-2; d_gene: -; v_gene: TRBV6-1; CDR3aa: CASSLDGNYYGYTF
j_gene: TRBJ2-3; d_gene: TRBD2; v_gene: TRBV12-3/TRBV12-4; CDR3aa: CASGPTSGGYTGTQYF
j_gene: TRBJ2-3; d_gene: -; v_gene: TRBV5-1; CDR3aa: CASRVTGNTDTQYF
j_gene: TRBJ1-5; d_gene: -; v_gene: TRBV20-1; CDR3aa: CSARPSNSNQPQHF
j_gene: TRBJ2-2; d_gene: TRBD1; v_gene: TRBV13; CDR3aa: CASSLDRGTGTAGELFF
j_gene: TRBJ2-7; d_gene: -; v_gene: TRBV6-2/TRBV6-3; CDR3aa: CASSPTFHEQYF
j_gene: TRBJ2-7; d_gene: -; v_gene: TRBV4-1; CDR3aa: CASSHDAGSRDFGEQYF
j_gene: TRBJ2-7; d_gene: TRBD1; v_gene: TRBV5-4; CDR3aa: CASSLRDREGEQYF
j_gene: TRBJ2-7; d_gene: TRBD1; v_gene: TRBV5-1; CDR3aa: CASTAGGTGYSYEQYF
j_gene: TRBJ2-1; d_gene: TRBD2; v_gene: TRBV20-1; CDR3aa: CSAPPQRGGRNEQFF
j_gene: TRBJ1-2; d_gene: -; v_gene: TRBV2; CDR3aa: CASNTQGISYYGYTF
j_gene: TRBJ2-2; d_gene: TRBD1; v_gene: TRBV3-1; CDR3aa: CASSHPTGDGELFF
j_gene: TRBJ1-6; d_gene: -; v_gene: TRBV28; CDR3aa: CASSFGQPNSPLHF
j_gene: TRBJ2-1; d_gene: -; v_gene: TRBV11-3; CDR3aa: CASSPPWRSGNEQFF
j_gene: TRBJ2-1; d_gene: TRBD2; v_gene: TRBV6-2/TRBV6-3; CDR3aa: CASRGLAGGEQFF
j_gene: TRBJ1-6; d_gene: -; v_gene: TRBV13; CDR3aa: CASRLRRDNSPLHF
j_gene: TRBJ2-1; d_gene: -; v_gene: TRBV24-1; CDR3aa: CATSESSPGRRYNEQFF